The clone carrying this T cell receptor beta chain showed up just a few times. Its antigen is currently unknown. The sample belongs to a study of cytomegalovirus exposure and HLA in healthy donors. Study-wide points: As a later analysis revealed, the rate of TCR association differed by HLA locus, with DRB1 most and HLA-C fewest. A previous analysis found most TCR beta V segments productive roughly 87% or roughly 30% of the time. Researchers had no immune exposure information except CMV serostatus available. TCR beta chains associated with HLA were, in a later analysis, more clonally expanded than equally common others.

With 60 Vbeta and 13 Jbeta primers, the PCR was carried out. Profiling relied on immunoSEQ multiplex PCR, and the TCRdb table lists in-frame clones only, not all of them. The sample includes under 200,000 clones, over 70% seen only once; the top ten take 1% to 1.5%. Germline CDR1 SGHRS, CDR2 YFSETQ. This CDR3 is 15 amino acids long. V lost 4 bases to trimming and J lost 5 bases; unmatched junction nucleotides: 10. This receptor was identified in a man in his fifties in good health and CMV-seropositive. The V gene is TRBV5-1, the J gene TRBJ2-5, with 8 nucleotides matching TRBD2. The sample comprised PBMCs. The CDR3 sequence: CASSRQAGVGETQYF. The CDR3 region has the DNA TGCGCCAGCAGCAGGCAAGCGGGGGTGGGGGAGACCCAGTACTTC.